This TCR beta chain was documented in a study of monozygotic twins with inflammatory bowel disease. One entry per CDR3 protein, without DNA, is what TCRdb gives after re-calling the 5' RACE reads. Its table records a few hundred thousand distinct CDR3 sequences. The CDR3 sequence is 15 residues long. In germline, CDR1 is MNHEY, CDR2 SVGAGI. The sequence was collected from a human donor with ulcerative colitis or Crohn's disease, or a healthy co-twin of an affected twin (not recorded which). The chain carries TRBV6-5 and TRBJ1-2. Sequences were obtained from blood. The CDR3 region is CASSSPGTLGYGYTF.